Below, one T cell receptor beta chain is given with its context. What it binds is unknown. After re-calling the 5' RACE reads, TCRdb lists one entry per CDR3 protein, DNA absent. This repertoire includes about 330,000 distinct CDR3 sequences. This CDR3 comprises 14 residues. The germline V gene encodes CDR1 SGHRS and CDR2 YFSETQ. This entry comes from a study of monozygotic twins with inflammatory bowel disease. Broader study findings: The analysis yielded no support for one strong signal or clonotype associated with IBD.

Unfractionated whole blood yielded total RNA, and T cells were not sorted. The receptor comes from a human donor with ulcerative colitis or Crohn's disease, or a healthy co-twin of an affected twin (not recorded which). The chain combines TRBV5-1 with TRBJ2-7; TCRdb's D call of TRBD2 is untestable without DNA. Input material: blood. CDR3 loop: CASSFVIGSYEQYF.